This T cell receptor (beta chain) was identified during a study of blood T cell repertoires in COVID-19 (dated by TCRdb to 2018 to 2020). Regarding the research as a whole: The collaborator samples originated in the United States, Italy and Spain and spanned the acute and convalescent phases of COVID-19. The samples were drawn from the first 160 participants of the ongoing ImmuneRACE study and from 950 to 1,500 subjects provided by 6 global collaborators. The material from the prospective study consisted of cDNA or gDNA derived from T cells, B-cell-depleted T cells, or PBMCs. Deeply sampled blood TCRbeta repertoires from subjects exposed to, actively infected with, or recovered from COVID-19 were included in the dataset. A freely available public database, intended as a resource for researchers studying the immune response to SARS-CoV-2, is where the repertoires were released. The sample metadata nearly always contained a de-identified subject ID, COVID-19 status, age in years and sex. HLA class I and class II types, where available, came from metadata supplied by the sample provider rather than from assay-based typing. On the study overall, not on this receptor specifically: The amount of clinical and demographic metadata varied by source and participant and was provided uncurated.

Whole blood was collected in K2EDTA tubes by collaborating institutions according to the institutions' own protocols. For TCRbeta analysis, collaborators shipped samples as frozen whole blood, isolated PBMCs, or DNA extracted from either of those sample types. This clone was seen only once. No antigen is known for it. No base qualities exist here, and no much larger clone lies one base off it. TCRbeta CDR3 regions were amplified from genomic DNA by means of the immunoSEQ Assay, a bias-controlled multiplex PCR. For the original study's pipeline: Within the assay, amplification of reference gene primers was used to estimate how many nucleated cells each sample contained. Sequence reads were collapsed and filtered to measure the absolute abundance of every unique TCRbeta CDR3 rearrangement. For each sample, productive Simpson clonality was calculated as the square root of Simpson's diversity index across productive rearrangements. Entries here come from immuneACCESS through TCRdb and include only in-frame sequences with V and J called. Some clones fail to appear in such tables; in the studies checked, an unresolved V gene covers under half of the shortfall, and the cause of the remainder is unknown. The DNA was the basis for D and trimming; V, J and clone size are from that table. The sample table shows tens of thousands of clones, and 75% to 90% are seen once. The top ten hold roughly three fifths of the sample.

For CDR1 and CDR2, the germline V gene lists SGHVS and FQNEAQ. Trimming accounts for 5 bases at V and 4 bases at J, while the number of junction bases matched to no gene is 6. From cysteine to phenylalanine, the CDR3 is 15 amino acids long. The DNA shown is the 45-base CDR3, in frame from base 1. Material for sequencing was peripheral blood. The chain is made from TRBV7-8 and TRBJ2-1; the junction holds 9 bases that match TRBD2. The source is a man between 65 and 80 years old with acute or convalescent COVID-19. The CDR3 loop reads CASSLLAGSYNEQFF. The DNA sequence is given as TGTGCCAGCAGCCTCCTAGCGGGATCATACAATGAGCAGTTCTTC.